A selection of T cell receptor beta chains follows, all from one sample in a study of shared clonotypes between healthy human individuals. TCRdb's copy holds only in-frame clones and misses some; the assay was immunoSEQ multiplex PCR. The repertoire holds roughly 1,800,000 clones, with over 85% as singletons. Source material: naive CD8+ T cells sorted from blood. The receptors were sampled from a man aged 18 to 30 in good health. CDR3s include the opening cysteine and the closing phenylalanine or tryptophan. D genes are given only for firm matches. Not every row has a clone size; where given, it reads once, few, many or a size class.

TRBV5-5,NA,NA,TRBJ2-7,TGTGCCAGCAGTCCCTCGGGGTTCGAGCAGTACTTC,CASSPSGFEQYF
TRBV5-8,NA,NA,TRBJ1-3,TGTGCCAGCAGCTTGGGGGTATCCGGAATTGGAAACACCATATATTTT,CASSLGVSGIGNTIYF
TRBV5-6,TRBD1,NA,TRBJ1-2,TGTGCCAGCAGCCTAGAGACAGGGGGCGTGAATGGCTACACCTTC,CASSLETGGVNGYTF
TRBV19,TRBD1,NA,TRBJ2-4,TGTGCCAGTAGTTCTAGGACAGGGGACGTGTGGAACATTCAGTACTTC,CASSSRTGDVWNIQYF
TRBV5-6,TRBD2,NA,TRBJ2-5,TGTGCCAGCAGCACGGGACTAGCGGGAGAGCTGCAAGAGACCCAGTACTTC,CASSTGLAGELQETQYF
TRBV30,NA,NA,TRBJ2-5,TGTGCCTGGAGAGCCGTGGTCGGAGGGGAGACCCAGTACTTC,CAWRAVVGGETQYF
TRBV30,TRBD1,NA,TRBJ2-1,TGTGCCTGGGTTCTCGGGACAGATTACAATGAGCAGTTCTTC,CAWVLGTDYNEQFF
TRBV4-2,TRBD1,NA,TRBJ2-7,TGTGCCAGCAGCCAAGATTCTGACAGGGGATCCTACGAGCAGTACTTC,CASSQDSDRGSYEQYF
TRBV13,NA,NA,TRBJ2-2,TGTGCCAGCAGCCAGCAGACAGGCACCGGGGAGCTGTTTTTT,CASSQQTGTGELFF
TRBV7-2,TRBD1,NA,TRBJ2-7,TGTGCCAGCAGCTTAACGGACCCCAGGGGGCTCTACGAGCAGTACTTC,CASSLTDPRGLYEQYF
TRBV28,TRBD1,NA,TRBJ1-5,TGTGCCACCTGGCAGGGGGGATTTCGGCAGCCCCAGCATTTT,CATWQGGFRQPQHF
TRBV6-6,NA,NA,TRBJ1-4,TGTGCCAGCAGTCTCAATGAAAAACTGTTTTTT,CASSLNEKLFF
TRBV5-1,NA,NA,TRBJ2-7,TGCGCCAGCAGCTTCGGCGAGGGCTCCTACGAGCAGTACTTC,CASSFGEGSYEQYF
TRBV13,TRBD1,NA,TRBJ2-7,TGTGCCAGCAGCTTAGTTGGGACAGGGTCCTACGAGCAGTACTTC,CASSLVGTGSYEQYF
TRBV4-1,NA,NA,TRBJ2-1,TGCGCCAGCAGCCCCCGCGGCGATGAGCAGTTCTTC,CASSPRGDEQFF
TRBV4-3,NA,once,TRBJ2-7,TGCGCCAGCAGCCCGGAGCGGACAGATCCCTACGAGCAGTACTTC,CASSPERTDPYEQYF
TRBV29-1,TRBD1,NA,TRBJ1-1,TGCAGCGCCACGACAGGGATGAACACTGAAGCTTTCTTT,CSATTGMNTEAFF
TRBV4-1,NA,NA,TRBJ2-1,TGCGCCAGCAGCCAAGATCCGAGGGACAATGAGCAGTTCTTC,CASSQDPRDNEQFF
TRBV18,TRBD1,NA,TRBJ2-7,TGTGCCAGCTCACCGTGGAGTCAGGGGGTCTACGAGCAGTACTTC,CASSPWSQGVYEQYF
TRBV4-3,NA,NA,TRBJ2-3,TGCGCCAGCAGCCAAGAACGGGGGACGGTCACAGATACGCAGTATTTT,CASSQERGTVTDTQYF
TRBV29-1,NA,NA,TRBJ1-1,TGCAGCGTTTCCGGGACGGAGTATATTATGAACACTGAAGCTTTCTTT,CSVSGTEYIMNTEAFF
TRBV7-6,NA,NA,TRBJ2-2,TGTGCCAGCAGCCCCCCGGGGTCCACCGGGGAGCTGTTTTTT,CASSPPGSTGELFF
TRBV4-1,NA,NA,TRBJ2-2,TGCGCCAGCAGCCAACGGACGTCCGAAAGGGAGCTGTTTTTT,CASSQRTSERELFF
TRBV5-6,TRBD1,NA,TRBJ1-2,TGTGCCAGCAGCTGGGACAGGGCCCCTGGCTACACCTTC,CASSWDRAPGYTF
TRBV9,TRBD2,once,TRBJ2-7,TGTGCCAGCAGCGCGGCGGGGACTAGCGGGGGTGAAGAGCAGTACTTC,CASSAAGTSGGEEQYF
TRBV7-9,TRBD1,once,TRBJ2-7,TGTGCCAGCAGCGGGGGGACAGGGAACGAGCAGTACTTC,CASSGGTGNEQYF
TRBV6-4,NA,NA,TRBJ2-7,TGTGCCAGCAGTCCGGGACCGCACTACGAGCAGTACTTC,CASSPGPHYEQYF
TRBV5-7,NA,NA,TRBJ1-2,TGTGCCAGCAGCCCGCGGGTATGGCCAAACTATGGCTACACCTTC,CASSPRVWPNYGYTF
TRBV30,NA,NA,TRBJ1-3,TGTGCCTGGAGTGACGGGACACTAAACCGTGGAAACACCATATATTTT,CAWSDGTLNRGNTIYF
TRBV2,NA,NA,TRBJ1-1,TGTGCCAGCGGATGGGGAACTGAAGCTTTCTTT,CASGWGTEAFF
TRBV27,TRBD1,NA,TRBJ2-7,TGTGCCAGCAGTTTATTGGGACAGACTGGCCCCACGCTCCAGTACTTC,CASSLLGQTGPTLQYF
TRBV7-9,NA,NA,TRBJ2-3,TGTGCCAGCAGCTACACGCCGGATACGCAGTATTTT,CASSYTPDTQYF
TRBV28,NA,NA,TRBJ1-5,TGTGCCAGCAGTTTGGGTTTACAGGGCAATCAGCCCCAGCATTTT,CASSLGLQGNQPQHF
TRBV5-6,TRBD1,NA,TRBJ1-2,TGTGCCAGCAGCTTGGCAGGGGGCGGCTACACCTTC,CASSLAGGGYTF
TRBV7-2,NA,NA,TRBJ2-7,TGTGCCAGCAGCCCATGGGGGTTCGAGCAGTACTTC,CASSPWGFEQYF
TRBV27,NA,NA,TRBJ2-5,TGTGCCAGCAGTAACCTCCGGGACCTGGTGGAGACCCAGTACTTC,CASSNLRDLVETQYF
TRBV7-9,NA,NA,TRBJ2-7,TGTGCCAGCACCCTAGACGACGAAATTCAGTACTTC,CASTLDDEIQYF
TRBV10-3,NA,NA,TRBJ2-7,TGTGCCATCAGTGAGCCGCAGGGGGGTTCCTACGAGCAGTACTTC,CAISEPQGGSYEQYF
TRBV4-3,NA,NA,TRBJ1-1,TGCGCCAGCAGCCCCTCATATTTGGGGAACACTGAAGCTTTCTTT,CASSPSYLGNTEAFF
TRBV30,NA,NA,TRBJ2-5,TGTGCCTGGAGTGTACTGCGTGGAACGGGAGAGACCCAGTACTTC,CAWSVLRGTGETQYF
TRBV6-1,NA,once,TRBJ2-3,TGTGCCAGCAGTGAAGGGGTGGGGATAGCGGAGCCCCGCGAAGATACGCAGTATTTT,CASSEGVGIAEPREDTQYF
TRBV5-6,NA,NA,TRBJ1-3,TGTGCCAGCAGCTTGGAGGACATCTACTCTGGAAACACCATATATTTT,CASSLEDIYSGNTIYF
TRBV5-6,NA,once,TRBJ1-1,TGTGCCAGCAGCGCCTGGATGAACACTGAAGCTTTCTTT,CASSAWMNTEAFF
TRBV29-1,NA,NA,TRBJ1-1,TGCAGCGTTGATAGTGACAGGTCGGAAGCTTTCTTT,CSVDSDRSEAFF
TRBV4-1,NA,NA,TRBJ2-5,TGCGCCAGCAGCCAAGATGTAGGCGTGATGGGGGAGACCCAGTACTTC,CASSQDVGVMGETQYF
TRBV28,TRBD1,NA,TRBJ1-1,TGTGCCAGCAGTACTGACAGGGAGGGGGACACTGAAGCTTTCTTT,CASSTDREGDTEAFF
TRBV27,TRBD2,NA,TRBJ2-1,TGTGCCAGCAGTTTATTTCCTAGCGGCCCCTACAATGAGCAGTTCTTC,CASSLFPSGPYNEQFF
TRBV6-1,NA,NA,TRBJ2-7,TGTGCCAGCCAGGGGGGGTCCTACGAGCAGTACTTC,CASQGGSYEQYF